This T cell receptor (beta chain) was profiled in a study of cytomegalovirus exposure and HLA in healthy donors. Germline V gene data show CDR1 as SGHDN and CDR2 as FVKESK. V was pared by 2 bases and J by 9 bases, with 8 bases between. The CDR3 is 13 residues long. Notes on this clone: Its antigen is still unknown.

PCR employed 60 Vbeta and 13 Jbeta primers. The method was immunoSEQ multiplex PCR; TCRdb's version includes in-frame clones alone and lacks a portion of them. Here the sample spans about 150,000 clones, around 80% being singletons. Overall study results and limits: Cytomegalovirus-associated status was assigned to approximately 160 TCR beta chains.

This sequence joins TRBV14 and TRBJ1-6, with no clear D. This sequence originates from a boy aged 2 to 10 in good health and CMV-seronegative. Sample: PBMCs. DNA of the CDR3: TGTGCCAGCAGCCAACGCCTAGGTTCACCCCTCCACTTT. Translated: CASSQRLGSPLHF.